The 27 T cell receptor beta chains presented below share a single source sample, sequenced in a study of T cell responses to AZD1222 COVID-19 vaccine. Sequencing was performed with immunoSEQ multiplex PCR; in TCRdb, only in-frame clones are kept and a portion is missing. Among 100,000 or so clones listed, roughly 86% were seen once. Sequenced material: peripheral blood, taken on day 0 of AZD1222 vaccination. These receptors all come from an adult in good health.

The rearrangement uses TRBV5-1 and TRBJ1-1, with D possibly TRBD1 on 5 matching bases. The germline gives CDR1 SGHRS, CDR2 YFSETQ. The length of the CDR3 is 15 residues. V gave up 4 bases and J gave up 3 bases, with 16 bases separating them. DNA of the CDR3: TGCGCCAGCAGCGGGGCGACAGTCGGGGACACTGAAGCTTTCTTT. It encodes CASSGATVGDTEAFF.

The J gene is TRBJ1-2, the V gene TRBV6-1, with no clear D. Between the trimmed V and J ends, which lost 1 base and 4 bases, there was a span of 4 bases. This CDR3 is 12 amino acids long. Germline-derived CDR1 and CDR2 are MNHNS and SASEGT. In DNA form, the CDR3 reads TGTGCCAGCAGTGAAGGGTTCTATGGCTACACCTTC. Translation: CASSEGFYGYTF.

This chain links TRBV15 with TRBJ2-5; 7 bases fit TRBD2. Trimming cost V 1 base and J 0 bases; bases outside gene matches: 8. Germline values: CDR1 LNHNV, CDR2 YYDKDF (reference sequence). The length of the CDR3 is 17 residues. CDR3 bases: TGTGCCACCAGCAGAGTAGGTAGCGGGCCTAACCAAGAGACCCAGTACTTC. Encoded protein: CATSRVGSGPNQETQYF. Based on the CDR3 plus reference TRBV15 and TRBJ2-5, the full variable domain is DAMVIQNPRYQVTQFGKPVTLSCSQTLNHNVMYWYQQKSSQAPKLLFHYYDKDFNNEADTPDNFQSRRPNTSFCFLDIRSPGLGDTAMYLCATSRVGSGPNQETQYFGPGTRLLVL.

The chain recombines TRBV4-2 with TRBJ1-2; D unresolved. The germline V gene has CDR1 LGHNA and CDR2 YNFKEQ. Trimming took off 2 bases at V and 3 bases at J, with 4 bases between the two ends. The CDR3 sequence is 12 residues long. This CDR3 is CASSQTDYGYTF. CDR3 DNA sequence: TGTGCCAGCAGCCAAACAGACTATGGCTACACCTTC.

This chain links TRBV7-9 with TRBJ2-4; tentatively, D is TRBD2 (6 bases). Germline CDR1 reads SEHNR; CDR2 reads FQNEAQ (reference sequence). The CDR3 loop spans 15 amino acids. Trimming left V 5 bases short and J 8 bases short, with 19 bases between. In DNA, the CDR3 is TGTGCCAGCAGCAGCGGGTTTCCTCCTCCTTACATTCAGTACTTC. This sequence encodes CASSSGFPPPYIQYF. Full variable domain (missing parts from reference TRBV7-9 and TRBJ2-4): DTGVSQNPRHKITKRGQNVTFRCDPISEHNRLYWYRQTLGQGPEFLTYFQNEAQLEKSRLLSDRFSAERPKGSFSTLEIQRTEQGDSAMYLCASSSGFPPPYIQYFGAGTRLSVL.

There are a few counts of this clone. CDR3 nucleotide sequence: TGTGCCAGCAGCTTAGATGGGGTTTCGAATCAGCCCCAGCATTTT. Its protein product is CASSLDGVSNQPQHF. The chain joins TRBV7-6 to TRBJ1-5; D uncertain. The germline V gene encodes CDR1 SGHVS and CDR2 FNYEAQ. This CDR3 comprises 15 residues. Trimming took off 1 base at V and 4 bases at J, with 11 bases between the two ends.

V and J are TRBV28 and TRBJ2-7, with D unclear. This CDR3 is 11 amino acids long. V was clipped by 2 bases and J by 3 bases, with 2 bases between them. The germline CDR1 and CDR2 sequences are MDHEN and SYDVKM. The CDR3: CASSLNYEQYF. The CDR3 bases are TGTGCCAGCAGTTTAAACTACGAGCAGTACTTC.

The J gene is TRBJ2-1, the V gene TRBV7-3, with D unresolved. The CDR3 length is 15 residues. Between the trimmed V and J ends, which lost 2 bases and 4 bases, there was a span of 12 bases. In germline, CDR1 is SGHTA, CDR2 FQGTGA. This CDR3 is CASSLFPAIYNEQFF. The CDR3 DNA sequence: TGTGCCAGCAGCTTATTTCCCGCAATTTACAATGAGCAGTTCTTC.

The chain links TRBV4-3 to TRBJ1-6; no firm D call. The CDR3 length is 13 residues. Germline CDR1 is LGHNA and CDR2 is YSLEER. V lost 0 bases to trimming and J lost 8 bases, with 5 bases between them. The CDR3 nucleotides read TGCGCCAGCAGCCAAGATGGTGATTCACCCCTCCACTTT. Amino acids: CASSQDGDSPLHF.

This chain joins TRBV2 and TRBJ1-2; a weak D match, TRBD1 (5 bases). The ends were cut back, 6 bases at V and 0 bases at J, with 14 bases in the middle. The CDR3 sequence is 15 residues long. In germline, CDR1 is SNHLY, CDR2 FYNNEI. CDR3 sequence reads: CASRERQLANYGYTF. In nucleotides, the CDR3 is TGTGCCAGCAGAGAGAGACAGTTAGCTAACTATGGCTACACCTTC.

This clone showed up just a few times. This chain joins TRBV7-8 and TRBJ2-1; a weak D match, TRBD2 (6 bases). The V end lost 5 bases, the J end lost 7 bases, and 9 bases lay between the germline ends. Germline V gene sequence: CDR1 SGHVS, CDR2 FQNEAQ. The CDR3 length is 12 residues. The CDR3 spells CASSPTSNEQFF. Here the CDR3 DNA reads TGTGCCAGCAGCCCGACTAGTAATGAGCAGTTCTTC.

The CDR3 loop reads CASSKDRGPAFF. CDR3 nucleotides: TGTGCCAGTAGCAAGGACAGGGGGCCAGCTTTCTTT. V usage is TRBV19 and J usage is TRBJ1-1; 11 nucleotides line up with TRBD1. Germline lookup yields CDR1 LNHDA and CDR2 SQIVND (reference sequence). The CDR3 consists of 12 residues. The ends lost 6 bases at V and 10 bases at J; junction bases unmatched: 4. Full variable domain (rest looked up from reference TRBV19 and TRBJ1-1): DGGITQSPKYLFRKEGQNVTLSCEQNLNHDAMYWYRQDPGQGLRLIYYSQIVNDFQKGDIAEGYSVSREKKESFPLTVTSAQKNPTAFYLCASSKDRGPAFFGQGTRLTVV.

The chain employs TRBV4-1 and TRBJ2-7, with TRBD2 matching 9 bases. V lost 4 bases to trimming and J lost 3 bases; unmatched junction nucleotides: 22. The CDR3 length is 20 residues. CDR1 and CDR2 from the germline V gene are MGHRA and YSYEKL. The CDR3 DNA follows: TGCGCCAGCAGCCCCGGGGACATGGCACTTTGGCGGGGGGGAGGCTACGAGCAGTACTTC. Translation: CASSPGDMALWRGGGYEQYF.

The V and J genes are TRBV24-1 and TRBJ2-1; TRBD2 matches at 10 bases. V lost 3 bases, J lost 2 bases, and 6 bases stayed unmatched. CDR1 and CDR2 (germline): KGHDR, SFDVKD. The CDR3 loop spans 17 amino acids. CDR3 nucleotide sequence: TGTGCCACCAGTGATCCACAAGCGGGAGGGCCCTACAATGAGCAGTTCTTC. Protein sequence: CATSDPQAGGPYNEQFF.

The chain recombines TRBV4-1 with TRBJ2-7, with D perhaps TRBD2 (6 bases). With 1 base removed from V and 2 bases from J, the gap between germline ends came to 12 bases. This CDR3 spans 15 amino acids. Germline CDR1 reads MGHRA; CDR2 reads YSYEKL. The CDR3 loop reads CASSQGLAQTYEQYF. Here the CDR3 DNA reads TGCGCCAGCAGCCAAGGGCTAGCGCAGACCTACGAGCAGTACTTC.

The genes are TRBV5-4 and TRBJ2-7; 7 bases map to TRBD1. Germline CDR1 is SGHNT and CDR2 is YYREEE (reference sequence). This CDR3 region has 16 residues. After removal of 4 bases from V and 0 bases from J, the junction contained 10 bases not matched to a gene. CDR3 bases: TGTGCCAGCAGCCCTGACAGGGCGACGAGCTCCTACGAGCAGTACTTC. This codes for CASSPDRATSSYEQYF.

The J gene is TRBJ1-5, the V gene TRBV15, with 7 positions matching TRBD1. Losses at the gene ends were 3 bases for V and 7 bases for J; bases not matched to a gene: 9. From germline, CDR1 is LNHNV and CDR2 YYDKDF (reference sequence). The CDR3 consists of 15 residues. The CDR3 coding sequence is TGTGCCACCAGCAGCCACCGACAGGGTGGGCAGCCCCAGCATTTT. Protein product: CATSSHRQGGQPQHF.

As DNA, the CDR3 is TGTGCCAGCAGTTATACGTCCGATACGCAGTATTTT. Protein product: CASSYTSDTQYF. The chain uses TRBV6-2 or TRBV6-3 and TRBJ2-3; no firm D call. Germline CDR1 reads MNHEY; CDR2 reads SVGEGT. The CDR3 runs to 12 residues. V lost 3 bases and J 6 bases, leaving 7 bases between the germline ends.

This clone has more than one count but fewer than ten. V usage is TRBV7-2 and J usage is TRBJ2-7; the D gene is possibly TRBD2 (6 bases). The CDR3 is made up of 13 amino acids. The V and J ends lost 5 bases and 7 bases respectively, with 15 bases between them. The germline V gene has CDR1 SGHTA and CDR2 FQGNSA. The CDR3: CASSLQTAGEQYF. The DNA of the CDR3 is TGTGCCAGCAGCCTACAGACTGCGGGGGAGCAGTACTTC.

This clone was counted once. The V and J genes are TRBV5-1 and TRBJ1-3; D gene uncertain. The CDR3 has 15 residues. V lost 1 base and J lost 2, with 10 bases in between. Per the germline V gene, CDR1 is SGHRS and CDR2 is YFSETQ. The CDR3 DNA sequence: TGCGCCAGCAGCTTGCGGCCGACGGCTGGAAACACCATATATTTT. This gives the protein CASSLRPTAGNTIYF. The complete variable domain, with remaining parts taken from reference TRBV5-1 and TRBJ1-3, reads KAGVTQTPRYLIKTRGQQVTLSCSPISGHRSVSWYQQTPGQGLQFLFEYFSETQRNKGNFPGRFSGRQFSNSRSEMNVSTLELGDSALYLCASSLRPTAGNTIYFGEGSWLTVV.

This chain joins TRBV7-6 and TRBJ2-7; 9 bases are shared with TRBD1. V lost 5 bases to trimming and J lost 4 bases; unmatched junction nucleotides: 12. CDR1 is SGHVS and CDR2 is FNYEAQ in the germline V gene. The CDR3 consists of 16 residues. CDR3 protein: CASSPRGQGEEYEQYF. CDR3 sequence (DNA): TGTGCCAGCAGCCCAAGGGGACAGGGCGAGGAGTACGAGCAGTACTTC.

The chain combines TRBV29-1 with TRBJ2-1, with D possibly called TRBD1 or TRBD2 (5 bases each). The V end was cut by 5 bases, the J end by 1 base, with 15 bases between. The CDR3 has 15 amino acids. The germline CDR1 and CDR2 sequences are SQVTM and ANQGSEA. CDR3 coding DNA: TGCAGCGTTTTAGAGGGGCTGACATCCTACAATGAGCAGTTCTTC. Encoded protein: CSVLEGLTSYNEQFF.

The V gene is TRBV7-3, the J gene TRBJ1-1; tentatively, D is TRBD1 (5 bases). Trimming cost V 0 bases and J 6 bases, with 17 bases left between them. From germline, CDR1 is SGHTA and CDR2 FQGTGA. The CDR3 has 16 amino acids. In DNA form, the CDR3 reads TGTGCCAGCAGCTTAACGGGGCACCCGCAAGCATCTGAAGCTTTCTTT. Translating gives CASSLTGHPQASEAFF.

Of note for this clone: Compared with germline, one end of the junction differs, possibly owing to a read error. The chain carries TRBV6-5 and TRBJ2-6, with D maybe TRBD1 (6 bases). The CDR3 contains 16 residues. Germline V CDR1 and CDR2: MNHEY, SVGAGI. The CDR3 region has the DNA TGTGCCAGCAGTCACTCCTCAGGGGCTGGGGCCAACGTCCTGACTTTC. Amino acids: CASSHSSGAGANVLTF.

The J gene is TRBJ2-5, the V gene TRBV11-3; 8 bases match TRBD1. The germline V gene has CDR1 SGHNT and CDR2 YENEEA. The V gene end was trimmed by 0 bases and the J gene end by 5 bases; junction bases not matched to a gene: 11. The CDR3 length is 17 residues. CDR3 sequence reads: CASSLDLGDRRPETQYF. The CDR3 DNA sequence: TGTGCCAGCAGCTTAGATCTGGGGGACAGGAGACCGGAGACCCAGTACTTC.

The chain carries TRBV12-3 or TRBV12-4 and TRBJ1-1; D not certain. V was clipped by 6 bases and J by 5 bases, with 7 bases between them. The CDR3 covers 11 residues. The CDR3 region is CASRARTEAFF. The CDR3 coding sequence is TGTGCCAGCAGGGCTAGGACTGAAGCTTTCTTT.

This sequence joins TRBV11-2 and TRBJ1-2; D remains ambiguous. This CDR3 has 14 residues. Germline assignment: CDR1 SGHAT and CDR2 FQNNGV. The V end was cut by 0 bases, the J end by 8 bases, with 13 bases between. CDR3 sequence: CASSLEGIGSGYTF. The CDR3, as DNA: TGTGCCAGCAGCTTAGAGGGGATAGGGAGCGGCTACACCTTC.